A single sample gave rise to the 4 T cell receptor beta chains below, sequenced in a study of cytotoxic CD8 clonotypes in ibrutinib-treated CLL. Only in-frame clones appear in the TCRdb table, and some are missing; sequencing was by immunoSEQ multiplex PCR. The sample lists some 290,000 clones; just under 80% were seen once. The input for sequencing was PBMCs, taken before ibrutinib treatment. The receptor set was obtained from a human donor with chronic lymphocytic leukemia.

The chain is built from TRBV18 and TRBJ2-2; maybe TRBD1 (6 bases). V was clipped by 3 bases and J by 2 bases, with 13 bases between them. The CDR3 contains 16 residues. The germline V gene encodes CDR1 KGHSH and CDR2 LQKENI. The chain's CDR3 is CASSPTGTLNTGELFF. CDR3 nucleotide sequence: TGTGCCAGCTCACCGACAGGAACCCTAAACACCGGGGAGCTGTTTTTT. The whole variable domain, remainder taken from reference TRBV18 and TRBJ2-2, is NAGVMQNPRHLVRRRGQEARLRCSPMKGHSHVYWYRQLPEEGLKFMVYLQKENIIDESGMPKERFSAEFPKEGPSILRIQQVVRGDSAAYFCASSPTGTLNTGELFFGEGSRLTVL.

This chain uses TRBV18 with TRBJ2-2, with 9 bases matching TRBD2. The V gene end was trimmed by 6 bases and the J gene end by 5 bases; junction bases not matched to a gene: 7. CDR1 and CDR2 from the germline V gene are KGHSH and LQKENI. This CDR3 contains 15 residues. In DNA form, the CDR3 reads TGTGCCAGCTCGCCTCCGGGACTAGCAACCGGGGAGCTGTTTTTT. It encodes CASSPPGLATGELFF.

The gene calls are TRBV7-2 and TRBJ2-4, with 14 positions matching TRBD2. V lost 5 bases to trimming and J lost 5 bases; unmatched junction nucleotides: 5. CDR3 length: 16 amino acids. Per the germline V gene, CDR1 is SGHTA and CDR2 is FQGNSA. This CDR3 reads CASSGGLAGGENIQYF. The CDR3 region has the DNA TGTGCCAGCAGCGGAGGACTAGCGGGAGGAGAAAACATTCAGTACTTC.

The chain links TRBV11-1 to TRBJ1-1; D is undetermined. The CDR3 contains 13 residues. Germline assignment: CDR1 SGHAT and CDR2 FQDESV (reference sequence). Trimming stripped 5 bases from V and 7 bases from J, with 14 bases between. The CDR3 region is CASSRTRLDEAFF. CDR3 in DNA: TGTGCCAGCAGCCGCACCCGGTTGGATGAAGCTTTCTTT.